This TCR beta chain was identified during a study of blood T cell repertoires in COVID-19 (TCRdb year 2020). General notes on the study: The collaborator samples originated in the United States, Italy and Spain and spanned the acute and convalescent phases of COVID-19. Where HLA class I and class II types were available, the types were taken from metadata supplied by the sample provider, not from assay-based typing. Nearly every sample came with metadata listing a de-identified subject ID, COVID-19 status, age in years and sex. The repertoires were made available in a free public database intended to serve as a resource for research on the immune response to SARS-CoV-2. The material from the prospective study consisted of cDNA or gDNA derived from T cells, B-cell-depleted T cells, or PBMCs. The dataset comprised deeply sampled blood TCRbeta repertoires from subjects exposed to, actively infected with, or recovered from COVID-19. Samples were obtained from the ongoing ImmuneRACE study (first 160 participants) and from over a thousand subjects provided by 6 global collaborators. General study outcomes and caveats: The quantity of clinical and demographic metadata differed by source and by participant and was supplied without curation.

This clone was detected only a few times. This receptor's antigen is unknown. The sample holds no much larger clone one base away, and base qualities are not on file. Each collaborating institution followed its own protocols to collect whole blood in K2EDTA tubes. Collaborator samples were shipped for TCRbeta analysis as frozen whole blood, isolated PBMCs, or DNA extracted from either sample type. The CDR3 holds 16 amino acids from the cysteine to the phenylalanine. Only CDR3 DNA remains: 48 bases, in frame from the first base. V is pared back by 4 bases and J by 8 bases, with 21 bases lying between the germline termini. As encoded in the germline V gene, CDR1 is SGDLS while CDR2 is YYNGEE. The immunoSEQ Assay, a bias-controlled multiplex PCR, was used to amplify TCRbeta CDR3 regions from genomic DNA. From the authors' description of their analysis: Nucleated cell counts per sample were estimated from amplification of reference gene primers within the assay. Sequence reads were collapsed and filtered to measure the absolute abundance of every unique TCRbeta CDR3 rearrangement. Productive Simpson clonality was computed per sample as the square root of Simpson's diversity index over productive rearrangements. This immuneACCESS table, as held by TCRdb, lists in-frame sequences with V and J called but not all clones. Of the missing ones, under half trace to an unresolved V gene in checked studies; the others have no known cause. From that table come the V and J calls and clone size; the DNA was used to work out D and trimming. The sample data list 100,000 or so clones, and 70% to 90% of these were observed just once. The top ten clones comprise about 2.9% of the sample.

The chain joins TRBV9 to TRBJ1-4; TRBD1 is possibly the D segment (6 matching bases). Sequenced material: peripheral blood. The clonotype was recovered from a man over 45 with active or convalescent COVID-19. The DNA is as follows: TGTGCCAGCAGCTCAGCCAAGGGGGTGCCACAGGAAAAACTGTTTTTT. Translated, this is CASSSAKGVPQEKLFF.